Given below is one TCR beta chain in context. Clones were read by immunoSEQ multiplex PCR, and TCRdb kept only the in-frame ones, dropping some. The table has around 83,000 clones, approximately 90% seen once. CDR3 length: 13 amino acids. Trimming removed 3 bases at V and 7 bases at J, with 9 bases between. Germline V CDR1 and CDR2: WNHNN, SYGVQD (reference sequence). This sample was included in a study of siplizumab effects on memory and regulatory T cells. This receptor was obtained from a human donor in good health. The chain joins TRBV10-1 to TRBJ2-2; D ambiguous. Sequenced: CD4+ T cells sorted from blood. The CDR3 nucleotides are TGCGCCAGCAGTGAAGACCCGGGCGGGGAGCTGTTTTTT. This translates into CASSEDPGGELFF.